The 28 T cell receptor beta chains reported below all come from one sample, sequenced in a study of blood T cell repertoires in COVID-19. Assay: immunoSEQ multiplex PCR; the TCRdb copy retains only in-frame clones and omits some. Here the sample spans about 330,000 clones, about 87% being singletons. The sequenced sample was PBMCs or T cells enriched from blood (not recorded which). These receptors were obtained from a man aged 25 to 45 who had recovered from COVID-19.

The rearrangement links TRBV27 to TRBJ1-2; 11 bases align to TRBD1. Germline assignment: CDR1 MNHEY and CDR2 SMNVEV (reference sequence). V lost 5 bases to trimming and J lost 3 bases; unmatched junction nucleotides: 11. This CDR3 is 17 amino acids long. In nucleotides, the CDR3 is TGTGCCAGCAGTCGAACTTTGGGACAGGGGGTACACTATGGCTACACCTTC. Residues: CASSRTLGQGVHYGYTF.

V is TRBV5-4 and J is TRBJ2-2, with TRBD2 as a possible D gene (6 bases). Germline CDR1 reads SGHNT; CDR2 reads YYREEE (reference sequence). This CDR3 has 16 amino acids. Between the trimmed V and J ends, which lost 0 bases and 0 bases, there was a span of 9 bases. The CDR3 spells CASSLVGTSNTGELFF. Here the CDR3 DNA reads TGTGCCAGCAGCTTGGTAGGGACTTCGAACACCGGGGAGCTGTTTTTT.

In nucleotides, the CDR3 is TGTGCCAGCACCCCTCGGTATAATTCACCCCTCCACTTT. Amino acid sequence: CASTPRYNSPLHF. The genes are TRBV28 and TRBJ1-6; D gene uncertain. V was clipped by 7 bases and J by 4 bases, with 8 bases between them. Germline CDR1 MDHEN, CDR2 SYDVKM. CDR3 length: 13 amino acids. The full variable domain, rest sourced from reference TRBV28 and TRBJ1-6, is DVKVTQSSRYLVKRTGEKVFLECVQDMDHENMFWYRQDPGLGLRLIYFSYDVKMKEKGDIPEGYSVSREKKERFSLILESASTNQTSMYLCASTPRYNSPLHFGNGTRLTVT.

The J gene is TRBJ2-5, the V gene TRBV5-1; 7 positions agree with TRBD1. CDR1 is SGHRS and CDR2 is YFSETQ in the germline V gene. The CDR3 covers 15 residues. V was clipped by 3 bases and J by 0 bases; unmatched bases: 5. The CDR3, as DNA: TGCGCCAGCAGCTCGGACAGGCCCTACCAAGAGACCCAGTACTTC. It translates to CASSSDRPYQETQYF.

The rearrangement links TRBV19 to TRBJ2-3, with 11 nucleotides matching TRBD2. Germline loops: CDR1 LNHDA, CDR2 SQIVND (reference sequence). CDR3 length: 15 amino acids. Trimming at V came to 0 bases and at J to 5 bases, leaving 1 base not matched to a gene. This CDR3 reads CASSIETSGVDTQYF. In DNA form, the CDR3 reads TGTGCCAGTAGTATAGAGACTAGCGGGGTAGATACGCAGTATTTT.

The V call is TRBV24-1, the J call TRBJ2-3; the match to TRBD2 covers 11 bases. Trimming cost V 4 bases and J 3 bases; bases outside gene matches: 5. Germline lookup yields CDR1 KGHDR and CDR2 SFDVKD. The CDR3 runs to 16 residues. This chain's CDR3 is CATSDALAGVTDTQYF. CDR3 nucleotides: TGTGCCACCAGTGACGCACTAGCGGGGGTAACAGATACGCAGTATTTT.

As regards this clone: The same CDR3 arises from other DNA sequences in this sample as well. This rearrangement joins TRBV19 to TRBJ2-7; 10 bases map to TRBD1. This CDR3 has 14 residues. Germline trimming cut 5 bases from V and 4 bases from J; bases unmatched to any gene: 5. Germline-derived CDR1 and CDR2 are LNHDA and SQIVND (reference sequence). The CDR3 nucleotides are TGTGCCAGTAGTGACCGGGACAGGGGTTACGAGCAGTACTTC. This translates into CASSDRDRGYEQYF.

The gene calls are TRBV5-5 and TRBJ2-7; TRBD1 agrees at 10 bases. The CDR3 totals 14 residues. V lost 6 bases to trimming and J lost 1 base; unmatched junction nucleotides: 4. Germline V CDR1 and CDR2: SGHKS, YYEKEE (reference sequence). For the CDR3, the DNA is TGTGCCAGCACCCGGACAGGGGGATCCTACGAGCAGTACTTC. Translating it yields CASTRTGGSYEQYF.

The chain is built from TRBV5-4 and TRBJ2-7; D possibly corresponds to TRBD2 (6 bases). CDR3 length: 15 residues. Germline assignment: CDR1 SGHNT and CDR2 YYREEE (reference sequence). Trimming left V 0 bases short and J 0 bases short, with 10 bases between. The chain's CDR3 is CASSLDGGDSYEQYF. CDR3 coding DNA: TGTGCCAGCAGCTTGGACGGGGGTGACTCCTACGAGCAGTACTTC.

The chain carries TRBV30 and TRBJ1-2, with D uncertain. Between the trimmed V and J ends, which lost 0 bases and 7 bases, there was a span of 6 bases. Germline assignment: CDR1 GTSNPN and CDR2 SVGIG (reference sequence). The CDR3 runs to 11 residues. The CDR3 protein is CAWSVPGGYTF. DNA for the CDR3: TGTGCCTGGAGTGTACCCGGTGGCTACACCTTC.

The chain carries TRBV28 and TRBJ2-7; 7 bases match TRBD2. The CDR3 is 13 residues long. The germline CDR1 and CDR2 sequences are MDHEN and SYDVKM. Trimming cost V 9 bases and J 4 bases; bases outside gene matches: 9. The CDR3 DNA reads TGTGCCAGTCTGTCGGGAGGTAGTTACGAGCAGTACTTC. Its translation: CASLSGGSYEQYF. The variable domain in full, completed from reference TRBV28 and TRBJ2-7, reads DVKVTQSSRYLVKRTGEKVFLECVQDMDHENMFWYRQDPGLGLRLIYFSYDVKMKEKGDIPEGYSVSREKKERFSLILESASTNQTSMYLCASLSGGSYEQYFGPGTRLTVT.

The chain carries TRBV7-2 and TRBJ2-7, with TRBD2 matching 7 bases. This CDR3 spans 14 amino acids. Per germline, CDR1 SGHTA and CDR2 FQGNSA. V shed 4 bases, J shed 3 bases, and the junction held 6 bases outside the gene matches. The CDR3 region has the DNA TGTGCCAGCAGCTCGCAGGGAGGGGACTACGAGCAGTACTTC. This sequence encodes CASSSQGGDYEQYF.

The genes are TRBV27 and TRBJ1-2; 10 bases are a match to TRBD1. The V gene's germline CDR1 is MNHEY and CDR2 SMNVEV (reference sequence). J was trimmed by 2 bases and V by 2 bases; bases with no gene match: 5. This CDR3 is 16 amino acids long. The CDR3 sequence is CASSLSPGQGNYGYTF. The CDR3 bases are TGTGCCAGCAGTTTAAGTCCGGGACAGGGGAACTATGGCTACACCTTC.

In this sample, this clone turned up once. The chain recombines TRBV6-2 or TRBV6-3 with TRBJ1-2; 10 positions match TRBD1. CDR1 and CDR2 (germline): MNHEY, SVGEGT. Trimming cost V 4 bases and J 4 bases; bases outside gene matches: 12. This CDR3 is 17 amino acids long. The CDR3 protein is CASSSNLDRGQVYGYTF. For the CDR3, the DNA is TGTGCCAGCAGTTCCAACCTAGACAGGGGGCAGGTCTATGGCTACACCTTC.

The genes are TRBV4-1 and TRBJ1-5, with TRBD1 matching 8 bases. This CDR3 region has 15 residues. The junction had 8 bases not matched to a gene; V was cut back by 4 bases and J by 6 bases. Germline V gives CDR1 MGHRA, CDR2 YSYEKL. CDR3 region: CASSPSPGGGQPQHF. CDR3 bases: TGCGCCAGCAGCCCTTCGCCAGGGGGCGGTCAGCCCCAGCATTTT.

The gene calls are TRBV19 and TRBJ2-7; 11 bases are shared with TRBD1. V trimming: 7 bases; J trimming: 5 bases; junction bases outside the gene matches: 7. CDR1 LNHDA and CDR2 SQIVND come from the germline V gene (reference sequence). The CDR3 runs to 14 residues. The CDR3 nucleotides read TGTGCCAGTACCTCGGACAGGGGGCTCGACGAGCAGTACTTC. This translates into CASTSDRGLDEQYF.

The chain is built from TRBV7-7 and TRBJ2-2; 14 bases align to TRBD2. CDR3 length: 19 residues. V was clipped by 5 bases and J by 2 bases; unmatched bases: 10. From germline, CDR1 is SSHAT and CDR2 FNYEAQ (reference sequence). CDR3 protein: CASSPTGTSGGPNTGELFF. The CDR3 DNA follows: TGTGCCAGCAGCCCAACCGGGACTAGCGGGGGACCTAACACCGGGGAGCTGTTTTTT. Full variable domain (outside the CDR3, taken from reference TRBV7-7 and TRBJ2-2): GAGVSQSPRYKVTKRGQDVTLRCDPISSHATLYWYQQALGQGPEFLTYFNYEAQPDKSGLPSDRFSAERPEGSISTLTIQRTEQRDSAMYRCASSPTGTSGGPNTGELFFGEGSRLTVL.

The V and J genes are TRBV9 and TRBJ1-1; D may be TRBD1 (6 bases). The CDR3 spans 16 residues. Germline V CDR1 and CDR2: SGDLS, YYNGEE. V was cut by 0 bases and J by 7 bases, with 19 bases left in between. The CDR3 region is CASSVGAFVGADEAFF. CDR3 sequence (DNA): TGTGCCAGCAGCGTAGGGGCGTTTGTGGGGGCGGATGAAGCTTTCTTT.

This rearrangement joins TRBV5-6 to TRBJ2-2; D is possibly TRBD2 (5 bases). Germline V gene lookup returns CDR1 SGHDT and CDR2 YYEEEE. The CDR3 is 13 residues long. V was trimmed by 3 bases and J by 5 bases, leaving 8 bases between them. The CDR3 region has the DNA TGTGCCAGCAGCTACGGGAATACCGGGGAGCTGTTTTTT. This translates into CASSYGNTGELFF.

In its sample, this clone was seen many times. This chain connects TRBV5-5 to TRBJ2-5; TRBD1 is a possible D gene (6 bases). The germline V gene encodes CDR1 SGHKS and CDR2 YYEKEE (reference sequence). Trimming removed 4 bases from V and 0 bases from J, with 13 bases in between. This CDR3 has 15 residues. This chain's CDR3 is CASSPSGTNQETQYF. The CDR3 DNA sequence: TGTGCCAGCAGCCCTTCCGGGACAAACCAAGAGACCCAGTACTTC.

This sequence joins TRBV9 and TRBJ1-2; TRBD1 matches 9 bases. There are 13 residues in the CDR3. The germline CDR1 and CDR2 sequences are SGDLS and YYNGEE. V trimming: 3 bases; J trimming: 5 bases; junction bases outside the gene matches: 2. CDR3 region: CASSGGTGYGYTF. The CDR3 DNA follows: TGTGCCAGCAGCGGAGGGACAGGGTATGGCTACACCTTC.

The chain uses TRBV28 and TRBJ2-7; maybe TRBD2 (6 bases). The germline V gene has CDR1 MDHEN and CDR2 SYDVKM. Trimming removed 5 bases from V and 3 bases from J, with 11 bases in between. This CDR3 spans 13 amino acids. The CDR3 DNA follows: TGTGCCAGCAGTGGGGGGTCTCTCTACGAGCAGTACTTC. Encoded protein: CASSGGSLYEQYF.

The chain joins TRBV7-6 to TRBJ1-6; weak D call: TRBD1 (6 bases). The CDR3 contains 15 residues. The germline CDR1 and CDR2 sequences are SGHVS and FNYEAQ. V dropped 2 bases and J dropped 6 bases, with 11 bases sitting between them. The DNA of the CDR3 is TGTGCCAGCAGCTTATCCGCAGGGGTTAATTCACCCCTCCACTTT. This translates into CASSLSAGVNSPLHF. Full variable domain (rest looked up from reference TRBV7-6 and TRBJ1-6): GAGVSQSPRYKVTKRGQDVALRCDPISGHVSLYWYRQALGQGPEFLTYFNYEAQQDKSGLPNDRFSAERPEGSISTLTIQRTEQRDSAMYRCASSLSAGVNSPLHFGNGTRLTVT.

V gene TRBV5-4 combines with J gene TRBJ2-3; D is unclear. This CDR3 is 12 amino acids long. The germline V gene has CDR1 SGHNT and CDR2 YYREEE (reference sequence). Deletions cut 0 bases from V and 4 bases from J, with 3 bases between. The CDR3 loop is CASSLGADTQYF. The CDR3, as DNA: TGTGCCAGCAGCTTGGGCGCAGATACGCAGTATTTT.

The CDR3 coding sequence is TGTGCCAGCAGCCCCTACGCAGGGTACTATGGCTACACCTTC. Protein product: CASSPYAGYYGYTF. V and J are TRBV3-1 (or the pseudogene TRBV3-2) and TRBJ1-2; D possibly corresponds to TRBD1 (5 bases). V lost 4 bases and J 3 bases, leaving 12 bases between the germline ends. Germline V gene data show CDR1 as LGHDT and CDR2 as YNNKEL (reference sequence). CDR3 size: 14 residues.

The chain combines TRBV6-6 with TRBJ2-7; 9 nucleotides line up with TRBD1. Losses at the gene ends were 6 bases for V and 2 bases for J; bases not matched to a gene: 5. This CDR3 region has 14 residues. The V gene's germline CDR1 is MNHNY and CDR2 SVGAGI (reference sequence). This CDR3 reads CASRNRGRAYEQYF. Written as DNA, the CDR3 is TGTGCCAGCAGAAACAGGGGGCGAGCCTACGAGCAGTACTTC.

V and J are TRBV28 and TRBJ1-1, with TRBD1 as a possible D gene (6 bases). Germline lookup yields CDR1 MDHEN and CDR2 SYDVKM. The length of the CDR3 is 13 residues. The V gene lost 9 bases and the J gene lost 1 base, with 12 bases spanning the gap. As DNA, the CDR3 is TGTGCCAGTATGGACAGCTCGAACACTGAAGCTTTCTTT. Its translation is CASMDSSNTEAFF.

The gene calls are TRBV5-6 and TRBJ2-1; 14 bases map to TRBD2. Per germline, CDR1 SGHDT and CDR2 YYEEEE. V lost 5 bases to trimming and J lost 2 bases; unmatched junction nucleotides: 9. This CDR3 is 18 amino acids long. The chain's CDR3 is CASRHTGTSGGAYNEQFF. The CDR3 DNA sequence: TGTGCCAGCAGACACACCGGGACTAGCGGGGGTGCCTACAATGAGCAGTTCTTC.